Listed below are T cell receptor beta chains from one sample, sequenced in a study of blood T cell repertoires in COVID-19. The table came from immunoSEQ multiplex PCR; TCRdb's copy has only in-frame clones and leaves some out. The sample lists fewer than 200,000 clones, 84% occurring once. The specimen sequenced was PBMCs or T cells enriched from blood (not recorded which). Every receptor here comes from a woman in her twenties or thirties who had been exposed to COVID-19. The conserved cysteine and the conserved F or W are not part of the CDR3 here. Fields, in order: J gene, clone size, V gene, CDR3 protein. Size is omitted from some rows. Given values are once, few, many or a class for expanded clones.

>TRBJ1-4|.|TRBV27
ASRVGGKLF
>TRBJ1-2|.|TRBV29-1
SVVKRERDGYT
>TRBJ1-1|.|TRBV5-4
ASSFQGTEAF
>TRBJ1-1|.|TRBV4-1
ASSQDGGAVDTEAF
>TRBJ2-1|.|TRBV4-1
ASSLTSGGGNEQF
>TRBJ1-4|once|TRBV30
AWSVGGQGNEKLF
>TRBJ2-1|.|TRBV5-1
ASSLVLAGSYNEQF
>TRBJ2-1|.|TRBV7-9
ASRTSGVYNEQF
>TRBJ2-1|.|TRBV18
ASSPAQGRMSSYNEQF
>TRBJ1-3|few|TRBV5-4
ASSPQGPGNTIY
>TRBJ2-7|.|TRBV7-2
ASSMTSGGATYEQY
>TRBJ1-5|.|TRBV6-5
ASSGTGEGNQPQH
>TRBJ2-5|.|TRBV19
ASSLGLAGGPPEY
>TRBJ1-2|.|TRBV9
ASSGGQGTYGYT